This TCR beta chain was retrieved from a study of blood T cell repertoires in COVID-19 (dated by TCRdb to about 2020). With respect to the entire study: Collaborator samples came from the United States, Italy and Spain and covered acute and convalescent phases of COVID-19. The repertoires were released in a freely available public database intended as a resource for research on the immune response to SARS-CoV-2. Nearly every sample came with metadata listing a de-identified subject ID, COVID-19 status, age in years and sex. Deeply sampled blood TCRbeta repertoires from subjects exposed to, actively infected with, or recovered from COVID-19 were included in the dataset. HLA class I and class II types, where available, came from metadata supplied by the sample provider rather than from assay-based typing. The prospective study material was composed of cDNA or gDNA derived from T cells, B-cell-depleted T cells, or PBMCs. Samples were obtained from the ongoing ImmuneRACE study (first 160 participants) and from about 1,300 subjects provided by 6 global collaborators.

The CDR3 starts with the cysteine, ends with the phenylalanine, and has 12 residues. Just CDR3 DNA is preserved here, 36 bases in frame from base 1. Trimming takes 5 bases from V and 10 bases from J, and the germline ends sit 14 bases apart. CDR1 and CDR2 were assigned from the germline V gene (reference sequence) as LNHDA and SQIVND. Whole blood was collected in K2EDTA tubes by collaborating institutions according to the institutions' own protocols. For TCRbeta analysis, collaborators shipped samples in one of three forms: frozen whole blood, isolated PBMCs, or DNA extracted from either of those sample types. The investigation overall reported the following: Clinical and demographic metadata were provided uncurated, with the amount varying by source and participant.

The immunoSEQ Assay, a bias-controlled multiplex PCR, was used to amplify TCRbeta CDR3 regions from genomic DNA. The paper's data handling went like this. The number of nucleated cells in each sample was estimated from the amplification of reference gene primers within the assay. To quantify the absolute abundance of each unique TCRbeta CDR3 rearrangement, sequence reads were collapsed and filtered. For each sample, productive Simpson clonality was calculated as the square root of Simpson's diversity index over productive rearrangements. The source is immuneACCESS, and TCRdb retained only in-frame sequences with V and J called. Part of the clones is not carried over; for the studies checked, unresolved V genes explain less than half of this, and the remainder is unexplained. V and J calls and clone size are copied from that table; D and trimming were computed from the DNA. In this sample the table shows roughly 140,000 clones, roughly three quarters of which occur a single time. The biggest ten clones account for about 3.9% of the sample.

On this clone: No antigen is known for it. Base qualities are not recorded, but no much larger clone differs from it by a single base.

The sequence is built from TRBV19 and TRBJ1-1; a tentative D call is TRBD1 (6 bases match). The receptor's source is a man in his 60s with acute or convalescent COVID-19. Sequenced material: peripheral blood. The sequenced DNA is TGTGCCAGTAGTCTACAGGGTGGAGGAGCTTTCTTT. It is translated as CASSLQGGGAFF.